This TCR beta chain was sequenced in a study of blood T cell repertoires in COVID-19. Across the study: Donors in the United States, Italy and Spain gave samples during acute or convalescent COVID-19. Nucleic acid was either cDNA or gDNA, and it came from T cells, B-cell-depleted T cells, or PBMCs.

In the authors' workflow: Researchers report that nucleated cell counts were estimated from reference gene primer amplification. The data were produced by immunoSEQ multiplex PCR, yet TCRdb's version contains in-frame clones alone and is incomplete. For V, J and clone size, that table is used; D and trimming come from the DNA. The sample contains some 150,000 clones, under 90% of which appear only once. The CDR3 runs to 11 residues. Germline-derived CDR1 and CDR2 are LNHDA and SQIVND (reference sequence). V lost 3 bases to trimming and J lost 3 bases, with 3 bases between them. This clone showed up just once. The sample carries other DNA sequences with the same CDR3.

The chain links TRBV19 to TRBJ2-7; D not resolved. The sample was peripheral blood. This clonotype was obtained from a woman aged 55-69 years with active or convalescent COVID-19. CDR3 nucleotide sequence: TGTGCCAGTAGTATCGGCTACGAGCAGTACTTC. Translating it yields CASSIGYEQYF.